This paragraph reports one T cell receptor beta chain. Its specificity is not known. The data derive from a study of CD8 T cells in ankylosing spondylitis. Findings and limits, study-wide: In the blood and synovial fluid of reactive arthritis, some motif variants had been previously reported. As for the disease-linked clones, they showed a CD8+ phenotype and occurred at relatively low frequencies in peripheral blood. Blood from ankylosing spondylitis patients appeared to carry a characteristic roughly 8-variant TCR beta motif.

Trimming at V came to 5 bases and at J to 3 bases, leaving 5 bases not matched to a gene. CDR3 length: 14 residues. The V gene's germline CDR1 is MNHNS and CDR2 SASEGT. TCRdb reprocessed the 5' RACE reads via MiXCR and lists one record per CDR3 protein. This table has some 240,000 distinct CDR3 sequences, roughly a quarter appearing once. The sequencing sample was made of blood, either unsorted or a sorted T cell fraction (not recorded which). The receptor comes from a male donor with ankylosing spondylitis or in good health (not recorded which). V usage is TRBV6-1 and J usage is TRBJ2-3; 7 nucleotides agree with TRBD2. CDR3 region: CASSTPGLTDTQYF. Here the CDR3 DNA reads TGTGCCAGCAGTACACCGGGACTAACAGATACGCAGTATTTT.